Listed below are T cell receptor beta chains from one sample, sequenced in a study of T cell responses to AZD1222 COVID-19 vaccine. Produced via immunoSEQ multiplex PCR; TCRdb's table is partial and in-frame only. The table includes around 150,000 clones, around 94% detected once. The sequences come from peripheral blood, collected on day 0 of AZD1222 vaccination. These receptors came from an adult in good health. CDR3s include the opening cysteine and the closing phenylalanine or tryptophan. D genes are given only for firm matches.

CDR3 length	V gene	J gene	D gene	CDR3 DNA	CDR3 protein
13	TRBV11-2	TRBJ2-2	.	TGTGCCAGCAGCCATAGTGACGCCGGGGAGCTGTTTTTT	CASSHSDAGELFF
15	TRBV4-2	TRBJ2-5	.	TGTGCCAGCAGCCAAGAAGCTCCCCCCGGAAAGACCCAGTACTTC	CASSQEAPPGKTQYF
15	TRBV5-5	TRBJ2-2	.	TGTGCCAGCAGACATCCGGGGGCCACCACCGGGGAGCTGTTTTTT	CASRHPGATTGELFF
14	TRBV10-3	TRBJ1-2	.	TGTGCCATCAGTGAGTCACGGGAGGGATATGGCTACACCTTC	CAISESREGYGYTF
14	TRBV4-1	TRBJ1-2	.	TGCGCCAGCAGCCATACCGGGGGGGGCGATGGCTACACCTTC	CASSHTGGGDGYTF
13	TRBV5-1	TRBJ1-2	.	TGCGCCAGCAGCTTGGAAGGGGCCTCTGGCTACACCTTC	CASSLEGASGYTF
14	TRBV5-1	TRBJ2-5	TRBD1	TGCGCCAGCAGCATGAGACAGGGGAGAGAGACCCAGTACTTC	CASSMRQGRETQYF
18	TRBV3-1/TRBV3-2	TRBJ2-4	.	TGTGCCGGCAGCTATCTAGGGAGCAGGGGAGGTGCCAAAAACATTCAGTACTTC	CAGSYLGSRGGAKNIQYF
14	TRBV29-1	TRBJ1-2	.	TGCAGCGTTGTTGGGGGACTCAGCATGAATGGCTACACCTTC	CSVVGGLSMNGYTF
13	TRBV7-6	TRBJ2-1	TRBD2	TGTGCCAGCAGCCAACTAGCGGGGGGGCCGCAGTTCTTC	CASSQLAGGPQFF